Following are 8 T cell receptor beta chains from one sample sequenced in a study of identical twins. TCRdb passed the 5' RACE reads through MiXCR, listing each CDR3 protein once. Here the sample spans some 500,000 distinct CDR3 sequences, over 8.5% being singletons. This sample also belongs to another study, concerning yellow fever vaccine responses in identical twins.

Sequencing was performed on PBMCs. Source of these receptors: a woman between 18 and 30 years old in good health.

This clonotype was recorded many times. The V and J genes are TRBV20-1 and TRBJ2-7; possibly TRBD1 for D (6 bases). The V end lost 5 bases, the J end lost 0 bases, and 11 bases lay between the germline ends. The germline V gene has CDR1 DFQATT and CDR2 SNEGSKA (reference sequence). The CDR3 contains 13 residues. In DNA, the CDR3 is TGCAGTGCTCGGGACACCGACTCCTACGAGCAGTACTTC. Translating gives CSARDTDSYEQYF.

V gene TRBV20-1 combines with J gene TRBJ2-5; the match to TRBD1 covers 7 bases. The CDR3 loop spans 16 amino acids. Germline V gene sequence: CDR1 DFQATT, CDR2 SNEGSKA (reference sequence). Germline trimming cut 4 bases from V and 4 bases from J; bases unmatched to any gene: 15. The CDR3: CSATLGGQPSGETQYF. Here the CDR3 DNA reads TGCAGTGCTACATTAGGGGGACAGCCTAGTGGAGAGACCCAGTACTTC.

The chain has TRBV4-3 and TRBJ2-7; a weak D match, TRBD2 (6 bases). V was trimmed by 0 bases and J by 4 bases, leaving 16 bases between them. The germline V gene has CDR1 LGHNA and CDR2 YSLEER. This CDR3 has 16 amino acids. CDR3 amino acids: CASSQDSGSLGYEQYF. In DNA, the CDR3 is TGCGCCAGCAGCCAAGATTCCGGGAGTTTAGGGTACGAGCAGTACTTC.

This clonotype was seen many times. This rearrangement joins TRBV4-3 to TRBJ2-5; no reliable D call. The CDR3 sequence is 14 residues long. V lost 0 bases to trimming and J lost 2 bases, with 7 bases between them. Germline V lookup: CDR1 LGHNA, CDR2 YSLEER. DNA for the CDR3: TGCGCCAGCAGCCAAGATCGGGTACAAGAGACCCAGTACTTC. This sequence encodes CASSQDRVQETQYF.

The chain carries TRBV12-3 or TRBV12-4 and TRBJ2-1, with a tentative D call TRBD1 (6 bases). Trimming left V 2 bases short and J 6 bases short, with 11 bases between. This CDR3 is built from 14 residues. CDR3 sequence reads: CASSLRAGVNEQFF. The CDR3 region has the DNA TGTGCCAGCAGTTTACGGGCAGGGGTCAATGAGCAGTTCTTC.

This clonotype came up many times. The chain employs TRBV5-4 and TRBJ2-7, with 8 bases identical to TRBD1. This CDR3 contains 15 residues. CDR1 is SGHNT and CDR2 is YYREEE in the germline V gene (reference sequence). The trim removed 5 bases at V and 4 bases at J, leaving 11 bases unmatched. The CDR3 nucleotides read TGTGCCAGCAGTCAATCCAGGGGGCTAGGATACGAGCAGTACTTC. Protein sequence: CASSQSRGLGYEQYF. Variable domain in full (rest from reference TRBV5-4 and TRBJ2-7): ETGVTQSPTHLIKTRGQQVTLRCSSQSGHNTVSWYQQALGQGPQFIFQYYREEENGRGNFPPRFSGLQFPNYSSELNVNALELDDSALYLCASSQSRGLGYEQYFGPGTRLTVT.

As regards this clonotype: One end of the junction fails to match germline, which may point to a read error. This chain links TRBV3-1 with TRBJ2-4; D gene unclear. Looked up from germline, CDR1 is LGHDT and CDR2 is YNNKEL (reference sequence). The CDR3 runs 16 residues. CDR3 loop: CASTQGVGLAKNIQYF. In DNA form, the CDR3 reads TGTGCCAGCACCCAAGGAGTTGGTCTAGCCAAAAACATTCAGTACTTC.

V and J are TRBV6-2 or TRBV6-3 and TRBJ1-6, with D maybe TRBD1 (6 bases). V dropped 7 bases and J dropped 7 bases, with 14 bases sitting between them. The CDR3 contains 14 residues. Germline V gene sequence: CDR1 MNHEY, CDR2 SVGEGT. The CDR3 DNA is TGTGCCAGCACCTGGGGGACAAGAAATTCACCCCTCCACTTT. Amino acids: CASTWGTRNSPLHF.